Here is one TCR beta chain with its context. This clone was found a few times. Its specific antigen is unknown. Within one base of it there is no much larger clone, and no base qualities were kept. Other DNA variants within this sample encode the same CDR3. This record comes from a study of blood T cell repertoires in COVID-19 (TCRdb year 2020). Some background on the complete study: Samples covering the acute and convalescent phases of COVID-19 were provided by collaborators in the United States, Italy and Spain. A freely available public database, intended as a resource for researchers studying the immune response to SARS-CoV-2, is where the repertoires were released. Where HLA class I and class II types were available, the types were taken from metadata supplied by the sample provider, not from assay-based typing. The material from the prospective study consisted of cDNA or gDNA derived from T cells, B-cell-depleted T cells, or PBMCs. Samples came from the ongoing ImmuneRACE study (first 160 participants) plus 1,254 subjects from 6 global collaborators. The sample metadata nearly always contained a de-identified subject ID, COVID-19 status, age in years and sex. Deeply sampled blood TCRbeta repertoires from subjects exposed to, actively infected with, or recovered from COVID-19 were included in the dataset.

Overall study outcomes, separate from this receptor: Clinical and demographic metadata were provided uncurated, with the amount varying by source and participant.

CDR1 and CDR2 (SEHNR, FQNEAQ) derive from the germline V gene (reference sequence). V and J are truncated by 0 bases and 1 base respectively, leaving an intervening sequence of 3 bases. CDR3 length: 13 amino acids, cysteine to phenylalanine. The read is trimmed to its CDR3 DNA, 39 bases read in frame from base 1. TCRbeta CDR3 regions were amplified from genomic DNA using the immunoSEQ Assay, a bias-controlled multiplex PCR. The original methods were these. The number of nucleated cells in each sample was estimated from the amplification of reference gene primers within the assay. Sequence reads were collapsed and filtered to measure the absolute abundance of every unique TCRbeta CDR3 rearrangement. Productive Simpson clonality was computed per sample as the square root of Simpson's diversity index over productive rearrangements. The table was pulled from immuneACCESS by TCRdb, which kept in-frame rearrangements only. Such tables lose some clones; where checked, under half of the loss comes from unresolved V genes, and the rest has no known cause. Clonal size and the V and J genes are those of that table, whereas D and trimming came from the DNA. For this sample the table gives a few hundred thousand clones, of which about nine tenths were detected only once. The ten largest clones capture about 3% of the sample.

Participants in the prospective study were aged about 18 to 95 years, lived in 20 to 30 United States geographic areas, and enrolled through a virtual design. Cohort assignment in the prospective study relied on participant-reported clinical history from a screening survey and a study questionnaire. Recovered participants in ImmuneRACE Cohort 3 were defined by two consecutive negative NP/OP PCR tests, clearance by a healthcare professional, or resolution of symptoms. Each participant in the prospective study had whole blood, serum and a nasopharyngeal or oropharyngeal swab collected by mobile phlebotomists. Additional blood draws and questionnaires over a 2-month period could optionally be provided by prospective study participants. Blood samples from the prospective study were shipped frozen or at room temperature prior to DNA extraction.

Sequencing was carried out using PBMCs or T cells enriched from blood (not recorded which). The chain was built from TRBV7-9 and TRBJ1-1; the D gene cannot be resolved reliably. The clonotype originates from a woman in her fifties or sixties who had recovered from COVID-19. The CDR3 corresponds to CASSLAGNTEAFF. The DNA sequence reads TGTGCCAGCAGCTTAGCCGGGAACACTGAAGCTTTCTTT.